This entry features one TCR beta chain sequence. The antigen remains unidentified. This specimen belongs to a study of cytomegalovirus exposure and HLA in healthy donors. Regarding the study as a whole: The study assumed roughly uniform donor sequencing depth for presence/absence analyses.

PCR amplification relied on 60 Vbeta primers (plus 13 Jbeta primers). This table comes from immunoSEQ multiplex PCR, and its TCRdb copy is limited to in-frame clones, with some not included. The table has about 180,000 clones, approximately 80% seen once; the top ten hold roughly 5.2%. The sample consisted of PBMCs. This TCR was sampled from a man aged 18 to 35 in good health and CMV-seronegative.

In DNA, the CDR3 is TGTGCCAGCAGCCCCAGGGGGTACCAAGAGACCCAGTACTTC. It translates to CASSPRGYQETQYF. The chain uses TRBV27 and TRBJ2-5, with TRBD1 matching over 7 bases. CDR3 size: 14 residues. The trim removed 6 bases at V and 0 bases at J, leaving 4 bases unmatched. The germline gives CDR1 MNHEY, CDR2 SMNVEV (reference sequence).